This T cell receptor beta chain was retrieved from a study of blood T cell repertoires in COVID-19. Study in general: Acute and convalescent COVID-19 specimens originated in the United States, Italy and Spain. Sources were T cells, B-cell-depleted T cells, or PBMCs; the material itself was cDNA or gDNA.

In the original workflow: Reference gene primer amplification yielded estimated nucleated cell counts. Sequencing used immunoSEQ multiplex PCR; TCRdb keeps in-frame clones, though not all of them. The V and J calls and the clone size are those of that table, but D and trimming were determined from the DNA. The sample has 250,000 or so clones, nearly 90% seen once. Enrolment of Seattle patients took place during active infection, and they were followed longitudinally. Sequencing input: peripheral blood. The receptor's source is a woman aged 60-75 years with COVID-19, enrolled during active disease.

Here the CDR3 reads CASSSPKEGSYNEQFF. The CDR3 DNA sequence: TGTGCCAGCAGCTCCCCAAAGGAGGGGTCCTACAATGAGCAGTTCTTC. The J gene is TRBJ2-1, the V gene TRBV7-9; possible D gene TRBD2, 6 bases. Germline CDR1 reads SEHNR; CDR2 reads FQNEAQ (reference sequence). The V and J ends lost 4 bases and 1 base respectively, with 14 bases between them. This CDR3 contains 16 residues. Full variable domain (outside the CDR3, taken from reference TRBV7-9 and TRBJ2-1): DTGVSQNPRHKITKRGQNVTFRCDPISEHNRLYWYRQTLGQGPEFLTYFQNEAQLEKSRLLSDRFSAERPKGSFSTLEIQRTEQGDSAMYLCASSSPKEGSYNEQFFGPGTRLTVL.